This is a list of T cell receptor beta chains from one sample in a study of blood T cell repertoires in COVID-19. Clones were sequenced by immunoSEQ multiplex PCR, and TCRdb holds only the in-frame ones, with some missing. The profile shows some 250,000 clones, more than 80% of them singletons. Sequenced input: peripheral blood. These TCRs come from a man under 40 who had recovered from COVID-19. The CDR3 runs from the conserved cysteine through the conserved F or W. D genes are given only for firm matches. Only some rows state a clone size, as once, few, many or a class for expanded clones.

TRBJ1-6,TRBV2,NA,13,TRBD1,CASTGTENSPLHF,TGTGCCAGCACCGGGACAGAAAATTCACCCCTCCACTTT
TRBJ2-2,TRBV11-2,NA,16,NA,CASSLRLAGNTGELFF,TGTGCCAGCAGCTTGCGGCTGGCGGGGAACACCGGGGAGCTGTTTTTT
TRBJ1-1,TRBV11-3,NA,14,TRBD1,CASSKQGQNTEAFF,TGTGCCAGCAGCAAACAGGGGCAGAACACTGAAGCTTTCTTT
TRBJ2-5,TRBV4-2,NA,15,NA,CASSQGVRGFETQYF,TGTGCCAGCAGCCAAGGTGTACGGGGGTTCGAGACCCAGTACTTC
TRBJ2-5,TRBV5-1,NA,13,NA,CASSLPSQETQYF,TGCGCCAGCAGCTTGCCCAGTCAAGAGACCCAGTACTTC
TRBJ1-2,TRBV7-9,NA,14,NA,CASSSNEQGYGYTF,TGTGCCAGCAGCTCAAATGAACAGGGTTATGGCTACACCTTC
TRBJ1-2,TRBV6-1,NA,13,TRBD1,CASSEGTGWGYTF,TGTGCCAGCAGTGAAGGGACAGGGTGGGGCTACACCTTC
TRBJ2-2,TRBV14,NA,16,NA,CASSPRAGPNTGELFF,TGTGCCAGCAGCCCACGAGCAGGGCCGAACACCGGGGAGCTGTTTTTT
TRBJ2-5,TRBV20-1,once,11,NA,CSARLQETQYF,TGCAGTGCTAGATTACAAGAGACCCAGTACTTC
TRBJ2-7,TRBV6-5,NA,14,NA,CAIHQGPVSYEQYF,TGTGCCATCCACCAGGGGCCTGTCTCCTACGAGCAGTACTTC
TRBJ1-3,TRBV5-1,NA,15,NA,CASSSVSSSGNTIYF,TGCGCCAGCAGCTCGGTAAGTAGCTCTGGAAACACCATATATTTT
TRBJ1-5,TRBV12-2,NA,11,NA,CASRSLRPQHF,TGTGCAAGTCGCTCCCTCCGGCCCCAGCATTTT
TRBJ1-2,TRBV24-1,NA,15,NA,CATSDAREVGSGYTF,TGTGCCACCAGTGATGCCCGGGAGGTGGGAAGTGGCTACACCTTC
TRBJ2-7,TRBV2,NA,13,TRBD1,CASTERQGPEQYF,TGTGCCAGCACCGAACGACAGGGGCCCGAGCAGTACTTC
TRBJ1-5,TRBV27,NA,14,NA,CASSLASRNQPQHF,TGTGCCAGCAGTTTAGCCTCGCGGAATCAGCCCCAGCATTTT
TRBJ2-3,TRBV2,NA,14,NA,CASSTWGRTDTQYF,TGTGCCAGCAGTACTTGGGGGCGCACAGATACGCAGTATTTT
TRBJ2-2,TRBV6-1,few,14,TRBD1,CASSEQGVAGELFF,TGTGCCAGCAGTGAACAGGGGGTAGCCGGGGAGCTGTTTTTT
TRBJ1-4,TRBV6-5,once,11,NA,CASKGAEKLFF,TGTGCCAGCAAAGGAGCTGAAAAACTGTTTTTT
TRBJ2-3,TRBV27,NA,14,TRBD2,CASSLWEGTDTQYF,TGTGCCAGCAGTTTATGGGAGGGGACAGATACGCAGTATTTT
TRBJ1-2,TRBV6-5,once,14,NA,CASSSGTNPRGYTF,TGTGCCAGCAGTTCCGGGACTAACCCGCGGGGCTACACCTTC
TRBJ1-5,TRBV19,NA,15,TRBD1,CASSDQGDSNQPQHF,TGTGCCAGTAGTGATCAGGGGGATAGCAATCAGCCCCAGCATTTT
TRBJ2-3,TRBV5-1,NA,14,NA,CASSLHRSQNTQYF,TGCGCCAGCAGCTTGCACAGGTCCCAGAATACGCAGTATTTT
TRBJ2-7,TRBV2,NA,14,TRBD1,CASDDRGATYEQYF,TGTGCCAGCGACGACAGGGGGGCCACCTACGAGCAGTACTTC
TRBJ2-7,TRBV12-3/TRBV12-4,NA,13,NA,CASSLVKGYEQYF,TGTGCCAGCAGTTTGGTTAAGGGGTACGAGCAGTACTTC
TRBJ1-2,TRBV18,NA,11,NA,CASSPGSGYTF,TGTGCCAGCTCGCCAGGGAGTGGCTACACCTTC
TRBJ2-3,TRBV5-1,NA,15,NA,CASSSRTGATDTQYF,TGCGCCAGCAGCTCTAGAACAGGAGCCACAGATACGCAGTATTTT
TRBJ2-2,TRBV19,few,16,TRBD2,CASSLRLAANTGELFF,TGTGCCAGTAGTCTAAGACTAGCGGCGAACACCGGGGAGCTGTTTTTT
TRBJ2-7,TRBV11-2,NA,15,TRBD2,CASSATSGGLYEQYF,TGTGCCAGCAGCGCAACTAGCGGGGGCTTATACGAGCAGTACTTC
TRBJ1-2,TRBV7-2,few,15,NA,CASSLVQGAQGGYTF,TGTGCCAGCAGCTTAGTTCAAGGGGCGCAGGGTGGCTACACCTTC
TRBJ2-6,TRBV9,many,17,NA,CASSPGGGDSGANVLTF,TGTGCCAGCAGCCCCGGAGGGGGGGACTCTGGGGCCAACGTCCTGACTTTC
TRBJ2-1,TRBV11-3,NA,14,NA,CASSLDLGSNEQFF,TGTGCCAGCAGCTTAGATCTGGGGAGCAATGAGCAGTTCTTC
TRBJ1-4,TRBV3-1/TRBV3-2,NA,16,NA,CASSQDNGGGGEKLFF,TGTGCCAGCAGCCAAGATAACGGGGGAGGAGGTGAAAAACTGTTTTTT
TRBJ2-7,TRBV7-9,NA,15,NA,CASSLGGHQTYEQYF,TGTGCCAGCAGCTTAGGGGGACATCAAACATACGAGCAGTACTTC